This record concerns one TCR beta chain sequence. The data derive from a study of cytotoxic CD8 clonotypes in ibrutinib-treated CLL. Across the whole study: Responses: roughly 25 partial, 2 complete; after median around 68 months, approximately 14 stayed remitted, about twelve progressed.

Sequenced by immunoSEQ multiplex PCR; TCRdb stores in-frame clones only, minus some. The table shows approximately 67,000 clones, with about 84% occurring only once. This CDR3 spans 11 amino acids. CDR1 is MNHNY, CDR2 SVGAGI, per germline (reference sequence). The V and J ends lost 0 bases and 5 bases respectively, with 1 base between them. This material consisted of PBMCs, taken at disease progression, from a patient treated with ibrutinib. The gene calls are TRBV6-6 and TRBJ2-5; D is ambiguous. This receptor was taken from a human donor with chronic lymphocytic leukemia. The CDR3 region has the DNA TGTGCCAGCAGTTACTCGGAGACCCAGTACTTC. Its protein is CASSYSETQYF.